One and the same sample provided the 2 T cell receptor beta chains below, sequenced in a study of shared clonotypes between healthy human individuals. The assay was immunoSEQ multiplex PCR, and TCRdb's table has in-frame clones only and misses some. The repertoire holds some 1.5 million clones, with roughly 96% as singletons. Sequencing used naive CD4+ T cells sorted from blood. Indicated subset: CD45RA+ positively selected. These receptor sequences come from a man aged 25 to 40 in good health.

The V gene is TRBV5-1, the J gene TRBJ2-7, with TRBD1 matching 10 bases. Germline loops: CDR1 SGHRS, CDR2 YFSETQ. Germline trimming cut 4 bases from V and 4 bases from J; bases unmatched to any gene: 8. CDR3 length: 15 residues. The CDR3 sequence is CASSQRDRGGYEQYF. CDR3 coding DNA: TGCGCCAGCAGCCAAAGGGACAGGGGAGGGTACGAGCAGTACTTC.

A single count supports this clone. The V and J genes are TRBV5-6 and TRBJ1-4; perhaps TRBD1 as D (5 bases). The V end was cut by 2 bases, the J end by 6 bases, with 14 bases between. Germline CDR1 and CDR2: SGHDT and YYEEEE. CDR3 size: 15 residues. CDR3 bases: TGTGCCAGCAGCTTTTGGTCCGGGGGGGATGAAAAACTGTTTTTT. Its protein is CASSFWSGGDEKLFF.